This section outlines one T cell receptor (beta chain) sequence together with its context. The read ends 3 residues before the CDR3 terminus; that terminus is restored from the germline J gene. The data were obtained in a study of T cells in women clearing cervical HPV infection. TCRdb keeps only in-frame clones here, not all; method: immunoSEQ multiplex PCR. Its table records some 16,000 clones. Germline V CDR1 and CDR2: ENHRY, SYGVKD. V was pared by 5 bases and J by 6 bases, with 25 bases between. The CDR3 is 18 residues long. The rearrangement links TRBV10-3 to TRBJ2-2, with D possibly matching TRBD1 (6 bases). Material: blood buffy coat. The TCR sequence derives from a woman between 18 and 69 years old with a cervical HPV16 infection that either progressed to CIN3+ or cleared (not recorded which). The CDR3 bases that were read are TGTGCCATCAGTAGACAGGCGCTGACTCTAGCAAGCGCCGGGGAG. It specifies CAISRQALTLASAGE. The entire CDR3 sequence reads CAISRQALTLASAGELFF.